What follows are 22 T cell receptor beta chains derived from one specimen sequenced in a study (dated by TCRdb to about 2016). The method behind the library was RT-PCR. Sequencing used an Illumina MiSeq. TCRdb redid the processing of the public reads, applying fastp at Q25 and MiXCR, and retained in-frame beta chains. When rows share a CDR3 protein, they turn into one entry using the most common DNA and genes. Here the sample has hundreds of thousands of distinct CDR3 sequences; 14% occur a single time. Of the sample, 3.6% is held by the ten largest clones. What was sequenced was memory CD4+ T cells from blood. These receptor sequences come from a female donor in good health, serving as a healthy control.

The chain employs TRBV6-6 and TRBJ2-3; 9 bases are a match to TRBD2. V lost 8 bases to trimming and J lost 0 bases; unmatched junction nucleotides: 9. This CDR3 contains 16 residues. Germline loops: CDR1 MNHNY, CDR2 SVGAGI (reference sequence). CDR3 in DNA: TGTGCCAGCCGCTCGGCGGGGGGGAAAAGCACAGATACGCAGTATTTT. Translation gives CASRSAGGKSTDTQYF.

Concerning this clonotype itself: A much larger clone differs by one base, so this may be a read error. No conserved phenylalanine or tryptophan is present at the end of the CDR3, so a read error is the likely explanation. The chain joins TRBV7-6 to TRBJ1-5, with D tentatively TRBD1 (5 bases). Trimming removed 2 bases from V and 2 bases from J, with 13 bases in between. CDR3 length: 16 amino acids. CDR1 and CDR2 (germline): SGHVS, FNYEAQ. The CDR3 sequence: CASSLTRALCNQPQHL. The DNA for the CDR3 is TGTGCCAGCAGCTTAACCAGGGCTCTGTGCAATCAGCCCCAGCATTTA.

The table lists this clonotype with a few counts. This chain uses TRBV6-2 or TRBV6-3 with TRBJ1-2, with TRBD1 identical over 8 bases. V shed 6 bases and J 6 bases; nucleotides not matched to a gene: 9. Germline V gives CDR1 MNHEY, CDR2 SVGEGT. The CDR3 runs to 14 residues. Here the CDR3 reads CASSYEAGGDGYTF. CDR3 nucleotides: TGTGCCAGCAGCTACGAGGCAGGGGGCGATGGCTACACCTTC.

The table lists this clonotype with a few counts. J is TRBJ2-1 and V is TRBV5-1; 15 bases line up with TRBD2. Trimming cost V 2 bases and J 4 bases; bases outside gene matches: 4. The CDR3 consists of 17 residues. Germline V gene lookup returns CDR1 SGHRS and CDR2 YFSETQ. The CDR3 region is CASSFGLAGGGYNEQFF. The DNA of the CDR3 is TGCGCCAGCAGCTTTGGACTAGCGGGAGGGGGGTACAATGAGCAGTTCTTC.

V gene TRBV12-3 or TRBV12-4 combines with J gene TRBJ2-7; 11 positions agree with TRBD2. This CDR3 has 14 amino acids. J gave up 5 bases and V 2 bases, and 2 bases lay outside the gene matches. The DNA for the CDR3 is TGTGCCAGCAGTTTAACTAGCGGGAGACACGAGCAGTACTTC. It translates to CASSLTSGRHEQYF.

This chain connects TRBV7-3 to TRBJ1-1; the D gene is possibly TRBD1 (5 bases). The CDR3 covers 15 residues. V dropped 5 bases and J dropped 5 bases, with 18 bases sitting between them. Germline CDR1 is SGHTA and CDR2 is FQGTGA. CDR3 loop: CASSPTPKGVTEAFF. Here the CDR3 DNA reads TGTGCCAGCAGCCCTACGCCTAAAGGGGTTACTGAAGCTTTCTTT.

This clonotype was seen many times. This chain connects TRBV29-1 to TRBJ2-5; TRBD1 matches at 7 bases. The germline V gene has CDR1 SQVTM and CDR2 ANQGSEA. V shed 4 bases and J 10 bases; nucleotides not matched to a gene: 12. The CDR3 contains 13 residues. The CDR3 sequence is CSVGTGAGERQYF. CDR3 nucleotide sequence: TGCAGCGTTGGGACAGGAGCTGGGGAACGCCAGTACTTC. The variable domain in full, completed from reference TRBV29-1 and TRBJ2-5, reads SAVISQKPSRDICQRGTSLTIQCQVDSQVTMMFWYRQQPGQSLTLIATANQGSEATYESGFVIDKFPISRPNLTFSTLTVSNMSPEDSSIYLCSVGTGAGERQYFGPGTRLLVL.

In this sample, this clonotype turned up a few times. The chain uses TRBV7-2 and TRBJ1-1; D possibly corresponds to TRBD1 (5 bases). Germline V gene sequence: CDR1 SGHTA, CDR2 FQGNSA. V was shortened by 6 bases and J by 11 bases, with 19 bases between the two germline ends. The CDR3 runs 13 residues. CDR3 DNA sequence: TGTGCCAGCAGTCCTGACAGCCTCGCGGTCGCTTTCTTT. Amino acids: CASSPDSLAVAFF.

The genes are TRBV24-1 and TRBJ1-2; 8 bases agree with TRBD1. This CDR3 has 16 amino acids. V lost 4 bases, J lost 4 bases, and 10 bases stayed unmatched. Looked up from germline, CDR1 is KGHDR and CDR2 is SFDVKD. The CDR3: CATSDQTRDRIYGYTF. DNA of the CDR3: TGTGCCACCAGTGACCAAACGCGGGACAGGATCTATGGCTACACCTTC.

The chain employs TRBV5-1 and TRBJ2-1; possible D gene TRBD2, 7 bases. The germline gives CDR1 SGHRS, CDR2 YFSETQ. The length of the CDR3 is 14 residues. V lost 5 bases and J 7 bases, leaving 16 bases between the germline ends. As DNA, the CDR3 is TGCGCCAGCAGTAAGGGGGGGGCAGTTAATGAGCAGTTCTTC. Amino acids: CASSKGGAVNEQFF.

This clonotype appeared a few times. This chain connects TRBV4-2 to TRBJ1-1, with a tentative D call TRBD1 (5 bases). This CDR3 has 17 residues. Germline values: CDR1 LGHNA, CDR2 YNFKEQ. V lost 4 bases, J lost 3 bases, and 21 bases lay in between. CDR3 sequence (DNA): TGTGCCAGCAGCCGAGAAACCCGGGGACGGCTAGACACTGAAGCTTTCTTT. Translated, it gives CASSRETRGRLDTEAFF.

This chain links TRBV2 with TRBJ1-2; D is unclear. Trimming took off 4 bases at V and 8 bases at J, with 14 bases between the two ends. The V gene's germline CDR1 is SNHLY and CDR2 FYNNEI. The CDR3 runs to 13 residues. The CDR3: CASSGEKTEGYTF. The CDR3, as DNA: TGTGCCAGCAGTGGGGAGAAAACAGAAGGCTACACCTTC. The complete variable domain, with remaining parts taken from reference TRBV2 and TRBJ1-2, reads EPEVTQTPSHQVTQMGQEVILRCVPISNHLYFYWYRQILGQKVEFLVSFYNNEISEKSEIFDDQFSVERPDGSNFTLKIRSTKLEDSAMYFCASSGEKTEGYTFGSGTRLTVV.

Only a few counts were recorded for this clonotype. This chain connects TRBV12-3 or TRBV12-4 to TRBJ2-3, with D unclear. V lost 2 bases, J lost 0 bases, and 6 bases lay in between. The CDR3 has 14 residues. This chain's CDR3 is CASSLQESTDTQYF. CDR3 nucleotides: TGTGCCAGCAGTTTACAGGAGAGCACAGATACGCAGTATTTT.

This clonotype was seen ten or more times. The rearrangement uses TRBV6-5 and TRBJ2-1, with TRBD1 matching over 10 bases. The germline V gene encodes CDR1 MNHEY and CDR2 SVGAGI. The trim removed 4 bases at V and 5 bases at J, leaving 8 bases unmatched. The CDR3 loop spans 16 amino acids. The CDR3, as DNA: TGTGCCAGCAGTTCGTGGACAGGGGGGCAGAACAATGAGCAGTTCTTC. Residues: CASSSWTGGQNNEQFF.

This clonotype was observed at least ten times. The CDR3 spells CASSLGRTVRRYEQYF. Here the CDR3 DNA reads TGTGCCAGCAGCTTGGGTCGCACAGTTCGACGCTACGAGCAGTACTTC. The rearrangement joins TRBV12-3 or TRBV12-4 to TRBJ2-7; D is unresolved. The CDR3 length is 16 residues. V lost 6 bases to trimming and J lost 3 bases, with 21 bases between them.

The chain links TRBV5-1 to TRBJ2-3, with 8 bases that match TRBD2. The length of the CDR3 is 15 residues. The V gene end was trimmed by 4 bases and the J gene end by 2 bases; junction bases not matched to a gene: 6. CDR1 SGHRS and CDR2 YFSETQ come from the germline V gene. The CDR3, as DNA: TGCGCCAGCAGCCCCTCGGGGGGGCTCACAGATACGCAGTATTTT. Translating gives CASSPSGGLTDTQYF.

This chain links TRBV7-3 with TRBJ1-1; 11 nucleotides match TRBD1. With V trimmed by 5 bases and J by 3 bases, 8 bases remained unmatched. Germline V lookup: CDR1 SGHTA, CDR2 FQGTGA. CDR3 size: 16 residues. This CDR3 is CASSTGQGDPHTEAFF. The CDR3 DNA follows: TGTGCCAGCAGCACGGGACAGGGGGACCCCCACACTGAAGCTTTCTTT.

V gene TRBV20-1 combines with J gene TRBJ1-5; 9 bases agree with TRBD1. J gave up 4 bases and V 5 bases, and 6 bases lay outside the gene matches. The CDR3 length is 14 residues. The germline CDR1 and CDR2 sequences are DFQATT and SNEGSKA (reference sequence). The CDR3 loop is CSAQRTGANQPQHF. As DNA, the CDR3 is TGCAGTGCTCAGAGGACAGGGGCGAATCAGCCCCAGCATTTT.

This clonotype was seen only a few times. The V and J genes are TRBV7-2 and TRBJ1-6; D not certain. The length of the CDR3 is 12 residues. Per the germline V gene, CDR1 is SGHTA and CDR2 is FQGNSA. Trimming took off 2 bases at V and 9 bases at J, with 5 bases between the two ends. Here the CDR3 reads CASSLMVSPLHF. The CDR3 DNA is TGTGCCAGCAGCTTAATGGTTTCACCCCTCCACTTT.

The CDR3 DNA reads TGTGCCAGCTCACCGACCTACGACAATGAGCAGTTCTTC. Translating gives CASSPTYDNEQFF. J is TRBJ2-1 and V is TRBV18; D remains ambiguous. CDR3 length: 13 amino acids. CDR1 is KGHSH and CDR2 is LQKENI in the germline V gene. Trimming left V 3 bases short and J 5 bases short, with 8 bases between.

This chain uses TRBV6-5 with TRBJ1-5, with 10 bases fitting TRBD1. This CDR3 comprises 15 residues. The trim removed 0 bases at V and 6 bases at J, leaving 2 bases unmatched. The V gene's germline CDR1 is MNHEY and CDR2 SVGAGI. This chain's CDR3 is CASSYSRTGGQPQHF. Written as DNA, the CDR3 is TGTGCCAGCAGTTACTCACGGACAGGGGGTCAGCCCCAGCATTTT.

This sequence joins TRBV6-2 or TRBV6-3 and TRBJ1-1, with 7 bases aligning to TRBD1. Germline loops: CDR1 MNHEY, CDR2 SVGEGT. This CDR3 spans 17 amino acids. Unmatched junction bases numbered 15, after V lost 3 bases and J lost 5 bases. The CDR3 DNA follows: TGTGCCAGCAGTTATCCCCGGGGCACAGGGGCGAGGACTGAAGCTTTCTTT. Amino acids: CASSYPRGTGARTEAFF.